Listed here are 32 T cell receptor beta chains from one sample, sequenced in a study of monozygotic twins with inflammatory bowel disease. With the 5' RACE reads reprocessed, TCRdb shows one record per CDR3 protein and no DNA. This listing includes approximately 210,000 distinct CDR3 sequences. The source material was blood. The receptors were gathered from a human donor with ulcerative colitis or Crohn's disease, or a healthy co-twin of an affected twin (not recorded which).

The chain has TRBV7-2 and TRBJ2-1. The CDR3 consists of 14 residues. The germline V gene has CDR1 SGHTA and CDR2 FQGNSA. The CDR3 protein is CASSSGSMGNEQFF.

This chain connects TRBV27 to TRBJ2-3; lacking DNA, the TRBD2 call made by TCRdb goes unchecked. The CDR3 has 17 amino acids. Germline assignment: CDR1 MNHEY and CDR2 SMNVEV (reference sequence). CDR3: CASSLLVAGVSGDTQYF.

This chain's CDR3 is CASTLARDTQYF. The chain carries TRBV28 and TRBJ2-3. Germline CDR1 is MDHEN and CDR2 is SYDVKM. The CDR3 is made up of 12 amino acids.

The V call is TRBV7-6, the J call TRBJ2-5. Germline-derived CDR1 and CDR2 are SGHVS and FNYEAQ. The CDR3 consists of 12 residues. The CDR3 loop reads CASSLGQETQYF.

This chain links TRBV6-5 with TRBJ1-2; lacking DNA, the TRBD1 call made by TCRdb goes unchecked. This CDR3 is built from 15 residues. Germline V gene data show CDR1 as MNHEY and CDR2 as SVGAGI. CDR3 sequence reads: CASSFPREWGYGYTF.

This chain joins TRBV28 and TRBJ2-1; TCRdb names TRBD2, which stays unverified in the absence of DNA. Germline V CDR1 and CDR2: MDHEN, SYDVKM. The CDR3 runs to 16 residues. This chain's CDR3 is CASSSPGTSVYNEQFF. The complete variable domain, with remaining parts taken from reference TRBV28 and TRBJ2-1, reads DVKVTQSSRYLVKRTGEKVFLECVQDMDHENMFWYRQDPGLGLRLIYFSYDVKMKEKGDIPEGYSVSREKKERFSLILESASTNQTSMYLCASSSPGTSVYNEQFFGPGTRLTVL.

This chain joins TRBV4-2 and TRBJ1-2; TCRdb proposes TRBD1, but this gene call is untestable without DNA. The CDR3 is made up of 13 amino acids. Per the germline V gene, CDR1 is LGHNA and CDR2 is YNFKEQ. The CDR3 reads CASSQTTGGGYTF.

The chain links TRBV11-2 to TRBJ2-5. Germline CDR1 SGHAT, CDR2 FQNNGV. The CDR3 is 14 amino acids. CDR3 in amino acids: CDSSSLRVGETQYF.

The CDR3 sequence: CASGTGEWDTQYF. The chain combines TRBV2 with TRBJ2-3; there is no DNA to check the TCRdb D call of TRBD1. The CDR3 runs to 13 residues. Germline V gene data show CDR1 as SNHLY and CDR2 as FYNNEI.

The CDR3 region is CASSLDTGANTGELFF. This chain joins TRBV12-3 or TRBV12-4 and TRBJ2-2; TCRdb's D gene call, TRBD1, goes unchecked for lack of DNA. This CDR3 is built from 16 residues.

The rearrangement joins TRBV7-9 to TRBJ2-3; the TCRdb D gene call, TRBD1, has no DNA to confirm it. Germline CDR1 reads SEHNR; CDR2 reads FQNEAQ (reference sequence). This CDR3 has 16 residues. The CDR3 spells CASSFPPVTSTDTQYF.

The V gene is TRBV12-3 or TRBV12-4, the J gene TRBJ2-5; there is no DNA to check the TCRdb D call of TRBD1. The CDR3 sequence is 17 residues long. The CDR3: CASSYSGTGYYQETQYF.

The J gene is TRBJ2-1, the V gene TRBV7-2. The V gene's germline CDR1 is SGHTA and CDR2 FQGNSA. The CDR3 is made up of 15 amino acids. CDR3 residues: CASSISGLVRNEQFF.

V and J are TRBV5-5 and TRBJ2-2; TCRdb's D call of TRBD2 is untestable without DNA. The germline V gene has CDR1 SGHKS and CDR2 YYEKEE (reference sequence). The CDR3 covers 13 residues. CDR3 in amino acids: CASSDSGTWALFF.

The gene calls are TRBV18 and TRBJ1-1; the TCRdb D gene call, TRBD1, has no DNA to confirm it. The CDR3 consists of 17 residues. The germline V gene encodes CDR1 KGHSH and CDR2 LQKENI. The CDR3 protein is CASSPGGNQIINTEAFF.

The chain links TRBV5-6 to TRBJ1-3. This CDR3 contains 14 residues. Looked up from germline, CDR1 is SGHDT and CDR2 is YYEEEE. The CDR3 spells CASSLSLSGNTIYF.

This chain joins TRBV6-1 and TRBJ2-1. CDR3 size: 14 residues. The germline V gene has CDR1 MNHNS and CDR2 SASEGT. CDR3 loop: CASNSRDSRNEQFF.

V gene TRBV20-1 combines with J gene TRBJ1-2; TCRdb designates TRBD1, a call that cannot be tested without DNA. The CDR3 has 12 amino acids. Germline CDR1 DFQATT, CDR2 SNEGSKA (reference sequence). CDR3 loop: CSARWQGYGYTF.

The chain recombines TRBV7-8 with TRBJ1-2; the D gene TCRdb calls, TRBD1, cannot be checked with no DNA. Germline lookup yields CDR1 SGHVS and CDR2 FQNEAQ. The CDR3 spans 13 residues. The CDR3 protein is CASSLYRAGDYTF.

This chain connects TRBV20-1 to TRBJ1-4; TCRdb proposes TRBD1, but this gene call is untestable without DNA. This CDR3 region has 13 residues. CDR1 is DFQATT, CDR2 SNEGSKA, per germline (reference sequence). CDR3 protein: CSAAGQSNEKLFF.

This chain links TRBV4-2 with TRBJ2-7. The CDR3 contains 15 residues. CDR1 is LGHNA, CDR2 YNFKEQ, per germline. This CDR3 is CASSQSGGGSYEQYF.

This rearrangement joins TRBV11-2 to TRBJ2-1; TCRdb's D call, TRBD2, is unchecked because there is no DNA. Per the germline V gene, CDR1 is SGHAT and CDR2 is FQNNGV. This CDR3 is built from 16 residues. CDR3 sequence reads: CASSLGTSGGYNEQFF.

The CDR3 reads CASSLSGDAYGYTF. The gene calls are TRBV7-2 and TRBJ1-2; TCRdb gives TRBD1 as the D gene, but with no DNA this cannot be confirmed. The CDR3 spans 14 residues. From germline, CDR1 is SGHTA and CDR2 FQGNSA.

The chain uses TRBV29-1 and TRBJ2-7; TCRdb names TRBD2, which stays unverified in the absence of DNA. CDR3 length: 14 amino acids. Germline V CDR1 and CDR2: SQVTM, ANQGSEA. The CDR3 protein is CSVEPASGYGEQYF.

The chain uses TRBV27 and TRBJ2-1. Germline CDR1 MNHEY, CDR2 SMNVEV (reference sequence). The CDR3 loop spans 13 amino acids. This chain's CDR3 is CASGEFDKFEQFF.

V usage is TRBV6-1 and J usage is TRBJ1-6; TCRdb indicates TRBD1, and absent DNA this call remains unverified. From germline, CDR1 is MNHNS and CDR2 SASEGT. The CDR3 spans 17 residues. The CDR3 region is CATQRGGVGSYNSPLHF.

The rearrangement joins TRBV4-3 to TRBJ2-5; without DNA, the TCRdb call of TRBD1 cannot be checked. The CDR3 extends over 16 amino acids. Germline V gene data show CDR1 as LGHNA and CDR2 as YSLEER. CDR3 protein: CASSLQFPVGGETQYF.

V gene TRBV6-5 combines with J gene TRBJ2-7; TCRdb lists TRBD1, though no DNA is available to test this call. The CDR3 runs to 15 residues. From germline, CDR1 is MNHEY and CDR2 SVGAGI. This CDR3 reads CASSYSGQGPYEQYF.

The chain joins TRBV12-3 or TRBV12-4 to TRBJ1-1. The CDR3 is 13 amino acids. The CDR3 sequence: CASSLAGREKAFF.

The rearrangement uses TRBV5-6 and TRBJ2-5; TCRdb reports TRBD2, a call that lacks DNA to check it against. This CDR3 is 16 amino acids long. Germline CDR1 is SGHDT and CDR2 is YYEEEE. CDR3 amino acids: CASSSRAAGGVWTQYF.

The chain joins TRBV4-2 to TRBJ2-2; the TCRdb call, TRBD2, lacks DNA for checking. The CDR3 runs 14 residues. The germline gives CDR1 LGHNA, CDR2 YNFKEQ. The CDR3 sequence is CASSLGRGAGELFF.

The rearrangement uses TRBV9 and TRBJ2-1; TCRdb selects TRBD1, and the lack of DNA leaves this call unchecked. CDR1 is SGDLS, CDR2 YYNGEE, per germline. The CDR3 loop spans 16 amino acids. The CDR3: CASSGSGGIPYNEQFF.